The 19 T cell receptor beta chains below were found in one sample sequenced in a study of cytomegalovirus exposure and HLA in healthy donors. With 60 Vbeta and 13 Jbeta primers, the PCR was carried out. The assay was immunoSEQ multiplex PCR, and TCRdb's table has in-frame clones only and misses some. The data show 150,000 to 200,000 clones, with under 80% seen just once and 2.5% to 3.5% held by the top ten. The specimen sequenced was PBMCs. The origin of the receptors is a female donor in good health and CMV-seronegative.

This clone was counted once. V gene TRBV5-6 combines with J gene TRBJ2-7; no reliable D call. This CDR3 contains 15 residues. The V end lost 4 bases, the J end lost 3 bases, and 17 bases lay between the germline ends. In germline, CDR1 is SGHDT, CDR2 YYEEEE. For the CDR3, the DNA is TGTGCCAGCAGCGAACGAAGTATGAGTCACTACGAGCAGTACTTC. Translated, it gives CASSERSMSHYEQYF.

The chain recombines TRBV27 with TRBJ1-2; D gene unclear. V was cut by 8 bases and J by 3 bases, with 7 bases left in between. The germline gives CDR1 MNHEY, CDR2 SMNVEV (reference sequence). CDR3 length: 11 residues. The CDR3 DNA reads as TGTGCCAGCTCCCAGGACTATGGCTACACCTTC. Its protein is CASSQDYGYTF.

The rearrangement joins TRBV6-5 to TRBJ1-1; 7 nucleotides agree with TRBD1. Germline V gene lookup returns CDR1 MNHEY and CDR2 SVGAGI. V lost 0 bases and J lost 2; bases outside the gene matches: 0. CDR3 length: 14 amino acids. Here the CDR3 reads CASSYSGGNTEAFF. Here the CDR3 DNA reads TGTGCCAGCAGTTACTCAGGGGGCAACACTGAAGCTTTCTTT.

The chain couples TRBV5-6 to TRBJ2-1; no clear D. This CDR3 region has 14 residues. Per the germline V gene, CDR1 is SGHDT and CDR2 is YYEEEE. The V end lost 2 bases, the J end lost 8 bases, and 14 bases lay between the germline ends. The CDR3 sequence: CASSFGLVNDEQFF. In nucleotides, the CDR3 is TGTGCCAGCAGCTTTGGTCTAGTCAACGATGAGCAGTTCTTC.

The genes are TRBV6-5 and TRBJ1-5; D gene ambiguous. Germline loops: CDR1 MNHEY, CDR2 SVGAGI. The CDR3 sequence is 14 residues long. V was pared by 5 bases and J by 0 bases, with 8 bases between. CDR3 DNA sequence: TGTGCCAGCAGTCCCGACATTAGCAATCAGCCCCAGCATTTT. It specifies CASSPDISNQPQHF.

The V call is TRBV27, the J call TRBJ1-4; the D gene is possibly TRBD1 (5 bases). The V end was cut by 7 bases, the J end by 3 bases, with 9 bases between. The CDR3 covers 13 residues. Germline CDR1 is MNHEY and CDR2 is SMNVEV (reference sequence). DNA of the CDR3: TGTGCCAGCAAAAGGGGCTCTAATGAAAAACTGTTTTTT. Its translation is CASKRGSNEKLFF.

V usage is TRBV28 and J usage is TRBJ1-2; 7 nucleotides agree with TRBD1. The CDR3 sequence is 14 residues long. The J segment lost 3 bases and the V segment lost 6 bases, leaving 7 bases of the junction unmatched. Germline loops: CDR1 MDHEN, CDR2 SYDVKM. The DNA of the CDR3 is TGTGCCAGCAGATCGCAGGACAGGTACTATGGCTACACCTTC. It translates to CASRSQDRYYGYTF.

The J gene is TRBJ1-4, the V gene TRBV25-1, with 8 bases matching TRBD1. The ends lost 5 bases at V and 8 bases at J; junction bases unmatched: 7. The CDR3 has 14 residues. Germline CDR1 is MGHDK and CDR2 is SYGVNS. The CDR3 region is CASSKTGESEKLFF. In DNA, the CDR3 is TGTGCCAGCAGTAAGACAGGGGAATCGGAAAAACTGTTTTTT.

The CDR3 DNA reads as TGCGCCAGCAGCTTCCTAGGGGATGGAAACACCATATATTTT. Residues: CASSFLGDGNTIYF. The chain carries TRBV5-1 and TRBJ1-3, with D maybe TRBD1 (5 bases). The V gene lost 2 bases and the J gene lost 3 bases, with 9 bases spanning the gap. The CDR3 totals 14 residues. CDR1 SGHRS and CDR2 YFSETQ come from the germline V gene.

This clone was detected only a few times. This chain links TRBV6-6 with TRBJ2-3, with 11 positions matching TRBD2. This CDR3 is built from 15 residues. The germline CDR1 and CDR2 sequences are MNHNY and SVGAGI (reference sequence). Trimming cost V 7 bases and J 0 bases; bases outside gene matches: 3. CDR3: CASIRTSGSTDTQYF. The DNA of the CDR3 is TGTGCCAGCATACGGACTAGCGGGAGCACAGATACGCAGTATTTT.

J is TRBJ1-4 and V is TRBV7-9, with 7 bases lining up with TRBD1. The trim removed 3 bases at V and 7 bases at J, leaving 5 bases unmatched. The CDR3 has 14 amino acids. CDR1 SEHNR and CDR2 FQNEAQ come from the germline V gene (reference sequence). The CDR3 here is CASSFKDRTEKLFF. The CDR3 DNA follows: TGTGCCAGCAGCTTTAAGGACAGGACTGAAAAACTGTTTTTT.

The chain is built from TRBV11-3 and TRBJ2-2; TRBD1 matches at 9 bases. The CDR3 covers 15 residues. Per germline, CDR1 SGHNT and CDR2 YENEEA. Trimming took 5 bases from V and 6 from J; bases not matched to a gene: 7. The CDR3 here is CASSQRQGGAGELFF. For the CDR3, the DNA is TGTGCCAGCAGCCAACGACAGGGGGGAGCCGGGGAGCTGTTTTTT.

The chain uses TRBV9 and TRBJ2-1; D not certain. CDR3 length: 14 residues. Trimming shortened V by 2 bases and J by 3 bases, and 9 bases separated the two germline ends. Per germline, CDR1 SGDLS and CDR2 YYNGEE. CDR3 DNA: TGTGCCAGCAGCGTGGAGACTCTCTACAATGAGCAGTTCTTC. It translates to CASSVETLYNEQFF. The full variable domain, with the rest looked up from reference TRBV9 and TRBJ2-1, is DSGVTQTPKHLITATGQRVTLRCSPRSGDLSVYWYQQSLDQGLQFLIQYYNGEERAKGNILERFSAQQFPDLHSELNLSSLELGDSALYFCASSVETLYNEQFFGPGTRLTVL.

J is TRBJ1-1 and V is TRBV27; 8 nucleotides agree with TRBD1. J was trimmed by 3 bases and V by 0 bases; bases with no gene match: 6. CDR3 length: 16 residues. Germline values: CDR1 MNHEY, CDR2 SMNVEV (reference sequence). As DNA, the CDR3 is TGTGCCAGCAGTTTATCCCGTAGCAGGGGGCACACTGAAGCTTTCTTT. Residues: CASSLSRSRGHTEAFF.

The V gene is TRBV28, the J gene TRBJ1-2; D is possibly TRBD1 (5 bases). Trimming took off 6 bases at V and 7 bases at J, with 18 bases between the two ends. Germline CDR1 is MDHEN and CDR2 is SYDVKM. This CDR3 is 14 amino acids long. This CDR3 reads CASRVRVTGSGYTF. CDR3 in DNA: TGTGCCAGCAGGGTCAGGGTGACGGGCTCTGGCTACACCTTC.

The chain recombines TRBV28 with TRBJ1-2; TRBD1 matches 10 bases. CDR1 is MDHEN, CDR2 SYDVKM, per germline. V trimming: 2 bases; J trimming: 4 bases; junction bases outside the gene matches: 13. This CDR3 has 18 amino acids. CDR3 in amino acids: CASSLGLDRGAVGYGYTF. In nucleotides, the CDR3 is TGTGCCAGCAGTTTAGGGTTGGACAGGGGGGCAGTAGGCTATGGCTACACCTTC.

V usage is TRBV19 and J usage is TRBJ2-1; 10 positions match TRBD2. The J segment lost 2 bases and the V segment lost 11 bases, leaving 15 bases of the junction unmatched. The CDR3 is 17 amino acids. Germline-derived CDR1 and CDR2 are LNHDA and SQIVND (reference sequence). The CDR3, as DNA: TGTGCCGCAAGCCAAGCCCCCCTAGCGGGAGCCTACAATGAGCAGTTCTTC. Translation: CAASQAPLAGAYNEQFF.

The V gene is TRBV2, the J gene TRBJ1-4, with TRBD1 as a possible D gene (6 bases). The CDR3 length is 15 residues. Germline lookup yields CDR1 SNHLY and CDR2 FYNNEI. The V gene lost 7 bases and the J gene lost 3 bases, with 15 bases spanning the gap. Here the CDR3 reads CASKPLTGPNEKLFF. CDR3 nucleotides: TGTGCCAGCAAACCCCTCACAGGGCCTAATGAAAAACTGTTTTTT. Variable domain in full (rest from reference TRBV2 and TRBJ1-4): EPEVTQTPSHQVTQMGQEVILRCVPISNHLYFYWYRQILGQKVEFLVSFYNNEISEKSEIFDDQFSVERPDGSNFTLKIRSTKLEDSAMYFCASKPLTGPNEKLFFGSGTQLSVL.

This clone appeared once. This rearrangement joins TRBV28 to TRBJ1-2; TRBD1 aligns across 8 bases. Per the germline V gene, CDR1 is MDHEN and CDR2 is SYDVKM. The CDR3 runs to 14 residues. The V and J ends lost 4 bases and 3 bases, in that order; junction bases with no gene match: 4. CDR3: CASSSGQGYYGYTF. CDR3 coding DNA: TGTGCCAGCAGTTCCGGACAGGGATACTATGGCTACACCTTC.